The text below deals with one T cell receptor (beta chain). Antigen: not known. Clones were read by immunoSEQ multiplex PCR, and TCRdb kept only the in-frame ones, dropping some. Among roughly 150,000 clones listed, about 94% were seen once. The data belong to a study of cytomegalovirus exposure and HLA in healthy donors. For the study at large: The same platform used for the approximately 670 first-cohort repertoires was also used for the 95 to 150 validation repertoires, as a later analysis reported. General study points: Researchers catalogued about 150 TCR beta chains as cytomegalovirus-associated. It was confirmed in vitro that a few of the CMV-associated chains were specific for CMV antigens. Reports credit the classifier with highly specific, highly sensitive diagnosis of cytomegalovirus status.

The germline V and J ends were trimmed by 6 bases and 4 bases, with 16 bases remaining between them. This CDR3 contains 15 residues. Germline assignment: CDR1 MNHEY and CDR2 SVGAGI. This TCR came from a young man in good health and CMV-seropositive. The material sequenced was PBMCs. V and J are TRBV6-5 and TRBJ2-1; D may be TRBD1 (6 bases). Here the CDR3 reads CASSRGQKDYNEQFF. CDR3 bases: TGTGCCAGCAGCCGCGGACAGAAAGATTACAATGAGCAGTTCTTC.